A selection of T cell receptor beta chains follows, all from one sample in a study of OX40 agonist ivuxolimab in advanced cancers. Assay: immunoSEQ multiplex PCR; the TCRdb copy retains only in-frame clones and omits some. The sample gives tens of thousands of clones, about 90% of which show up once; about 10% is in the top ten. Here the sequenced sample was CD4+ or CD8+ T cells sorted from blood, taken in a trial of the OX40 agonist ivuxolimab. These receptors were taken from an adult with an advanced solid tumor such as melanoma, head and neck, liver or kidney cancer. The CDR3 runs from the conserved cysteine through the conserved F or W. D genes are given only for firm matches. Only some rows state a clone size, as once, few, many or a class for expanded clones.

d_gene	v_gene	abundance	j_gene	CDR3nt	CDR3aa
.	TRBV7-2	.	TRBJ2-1	TGTGCCAGCAGCTTGAATCCGGGACTCCCACGGAATGAGCAGTTCTTC	CASSLNPGLPRNEQFF
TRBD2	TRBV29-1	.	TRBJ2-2	TGCAGCGTTGAAGGGGGGAGCGGGAGGACTCCAGGGGAGCTGTTTTTT	CSVEGGSGRTPGELFF
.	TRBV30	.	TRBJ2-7	TGTGCCTGGAGTGTAGGCGACTACGAGCAGTACTTC	CAWSVGDYEQYF
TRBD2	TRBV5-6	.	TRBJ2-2	TGTGCCAGCCGAGCTAGCGGGAGGGCCAGGGGGCTGTTTTTT	CASRASGRARGLFF
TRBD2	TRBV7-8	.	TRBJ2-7	TGTGCCAGCAGCCCGGCACTAGCGGAGTCCTACGAGCAGTACTTC	CASSPALAESYEQYF
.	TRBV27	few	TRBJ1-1	TGTGCCAGCAGTTTATCCCCTGTAATGAACACTGAAGCTTTCTTT	CASSLSPVMNTEAFF
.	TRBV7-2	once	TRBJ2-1	TGTGCCAGCAGCCTAGCCGCGGGACTTCAGGTGTACGCGAATGAGCAGTTCTTC	CASSLAAGLQVYANEQFF
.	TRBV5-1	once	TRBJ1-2	TGCGCCAGCAGCTTGGGGACGAGTACCTCCTTTCCTCCCTATGGCTACACCTTC	CASSLGTSTSFPPYGYTF
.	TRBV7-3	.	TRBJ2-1	TGTGCCAGCAGCTTCGGCGGGTACAATGAGCAGTTCTTC	CASSFGGYNEQFF
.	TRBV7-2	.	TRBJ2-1	TGTGCCAGCAGCTTAGACGAAACAGGGGAGGATGAGCAGTTCTTC	CASSLDETGEDEQFF
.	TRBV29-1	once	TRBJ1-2	TGCAGCGTTTATCGGGGGGATTATGGCTACACCTTC	CSVYRGDYGYTF
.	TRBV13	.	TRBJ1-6	TGTGCCAGCAGCTTAGGGCTTGTGAGCTCCTATAATTCACCCCTCCACTTT	CASSLGLVSSYNSPLHF
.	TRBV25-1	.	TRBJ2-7	TGTGCCAGCAGTTACGAGCAGTACTTC	CASSYEQYF
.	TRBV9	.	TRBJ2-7	TGTGCCAGCAGTAGCGATTTAAGCCACGAGCAGTACTTC	CASSSDLSHEQYF
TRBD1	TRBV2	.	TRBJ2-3	TGTGCCAGCAGTCAAGGCCCACCGGGACAGGGATTTGCAGATACGCAGTATTTT	CASSQGPPGQGFADTQYF
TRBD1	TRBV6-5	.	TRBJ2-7	TGTGCCAGCAGCCCCCGGGACAGGGGTTGGGGCGAGCAGTACTTC	CASSPRDRGWGEQYF
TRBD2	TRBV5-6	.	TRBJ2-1	TGTGCCAGCAGCTTCGGGGGGTACAATGAGCAGTTCTTC	CASSFGGYNEQFF
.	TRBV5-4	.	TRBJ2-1	TGTGCCAGCAGCTTGGCCCCGCGTTCGACGAATGAGCAGTTCTTC	CASSLAPRSTNEQFF
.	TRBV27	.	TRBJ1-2	TGTGCCAGCAGTTTATTCGGATCTAACTATGGCTACACCTTC	CASSLFGSNYGYTF
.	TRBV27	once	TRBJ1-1	TGTGCCAGTAGGGTTTTAGGGTACACTGAAGCTTTCTTT	CASRVLGYTEAFF
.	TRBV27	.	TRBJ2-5	TGTGCCAGCAGTTTTCGGGAGACCCAGTACTTC	CASSFRETQYF
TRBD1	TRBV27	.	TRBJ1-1	TGTGCCAGCAGTCTAACAGGGGGACTAAACACTGAAGCTTTCTTT	CASSLTGGLNTEAFF
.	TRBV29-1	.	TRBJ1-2	TGCAGCGTTGAAAGGGGGGCTCATGGCTACACCTTC	CSVERGAHGYTF
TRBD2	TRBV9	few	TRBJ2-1	TGTGCCAGCAGCTCACGGGGAGGGGAGGGCCTCTACAATGAGCAGTTCTTC	CASSSRGGEGLYNEQFF
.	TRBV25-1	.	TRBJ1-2	TGTGCCAGCAGTGGGGGCGGAGGCTACACCTTC	CASSGGGGYTF
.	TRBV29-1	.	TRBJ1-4	TGCAGCGTTGTGGGGAGCGAGGAAAAACTGTTTTTT	CSVVGSEEKLFF
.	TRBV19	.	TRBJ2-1	TGTGCCAGTAGTATAGGTGGATCCACCTACAATGAGCAGTTCTTC	CASSIGGSTYNEQFF
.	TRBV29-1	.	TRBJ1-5	TGCAGCGTCGCTACAGGGCTCAATCAGCCCCAGCATTTT	CSVATGLNQPQHF
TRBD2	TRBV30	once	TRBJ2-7	TGTGCCTCGTGGGGGGGGACCGGGACCGCCCACGGTGTCTACGAGCAGTACTTC	CASWGGTGTAHGVYEQYF
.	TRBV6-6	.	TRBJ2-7	TGTGCCAGCAGTGTCGGATCGCCGGTCGTCTACGAGCAGTACTTC	CASSVGSPVVYEQYF
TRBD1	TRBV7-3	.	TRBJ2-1	TGTGCCAGCAGCCGACAGGGGGGTTTTCCGTGGGAGCAGTTCTTC	CASSRQGGFPWEQFF
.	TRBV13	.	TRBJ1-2	TGTGCCAGCAGCTTAGAGGGGAGCCTAGGGTATGGCTACACCTTC	CASSLEGSLGYGYTF
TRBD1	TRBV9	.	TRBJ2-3	TGTGCCAGCAGCGTAGGGACAGGGGCCCTCACAGATACGCAGTATTTT	CASSVGTGALTDTQYF
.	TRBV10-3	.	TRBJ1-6	TGTGCCAGCAAAATGGACTCTAATTCACCCCTCCACTTT	CASKMDSNSPLHF
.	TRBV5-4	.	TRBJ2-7	TGTGCCAGCAGCTTCGGGAGTTCCTACGAGCAGTACTTC	CASSFGSSYEQYF
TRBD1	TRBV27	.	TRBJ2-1	TGTGCCAGCAGTTTGCCGGGACAGAACAATGAGCAGTTCTTC	CASSLPGQNNEQFF
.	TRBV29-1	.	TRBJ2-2	TGCAGCGTTCTTAGCAACACCGGGGAGCTGTTTTTT	CSVLSNTGELFF
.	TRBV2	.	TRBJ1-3	TGTGCCAGGAAGATGGGGGACTCTGGAAACACCATATATTTT	CARKMGDSGNTIYF
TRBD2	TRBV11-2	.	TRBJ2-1	TGTGCCAGCAGCTTAGCGGGTTCTAGCGGGAGTTATAATGAGCAGTTCTTC	CASSLAGSSGSYNEQFF
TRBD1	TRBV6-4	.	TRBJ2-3	TGTGCCAGCACTAAGGACAGGGCCCCAGATACGCAGTATTTT	CASTKDRAPDTQYF
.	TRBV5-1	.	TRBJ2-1	TGCGCCAGCAGCTTGAGCGTCAGGGGTAATGAGCAGTTCTTC	CASSLSVRGNEQFF
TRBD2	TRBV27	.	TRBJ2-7	TGTGCCAGCAGTTCTATAGCGGGAGGCCCCCTCGAGCAGTACTTC	CASSSIAGGPLEQYF
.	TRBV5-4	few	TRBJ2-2	TGTGCCAGCAGCTTTTGGACCGCCGGGGAGCTGTTTTTT	CASSFWTAGELFF